This T cell receptor beta chain comes out of a study of T-cell memory formation after mild COVID-19. Overall study results and limits: Cross-reactive memory appears to have joined, as suggested by some responding clones showing up in pre-infection memory. Second-wave clones that peaked on day 37 lacked confirmed SARS-CoV-2 specificity.

The CDR3 extends over 14 amino acids. CDR1 and CDR2 from the germline V gene are SEHNR and FQNEAQ (reference sequence). The V and J ends lost 5 bases and 1 base respectively, with 11 bases between them. Using its own MiXCR run on the 5' RACE reads, TCRdb lists one record per CDR3 protein. The sample has just under 5,000 distinct CDR3 sequences; around a quarter are singletons. This clonotype is categorized as medium-sized. What it binds is not known. The clonotype was recovered from an adult who had mild COVID-19 (a few samples of this study predate the infection). Cell type and time point are not known. This chain uses TRBV7-9 with TRBJ1-1; D gene ambiguous. The sample comprised PBMCs or a T cell subset sorted from them (not recorded which). CDR3 amino acids: CASSRRRTNTEAFF. The CDR3, as DNA: TGTGCCAGCAGCCGCCGCCGAACGAACACTGAAGCTTTCTTT.